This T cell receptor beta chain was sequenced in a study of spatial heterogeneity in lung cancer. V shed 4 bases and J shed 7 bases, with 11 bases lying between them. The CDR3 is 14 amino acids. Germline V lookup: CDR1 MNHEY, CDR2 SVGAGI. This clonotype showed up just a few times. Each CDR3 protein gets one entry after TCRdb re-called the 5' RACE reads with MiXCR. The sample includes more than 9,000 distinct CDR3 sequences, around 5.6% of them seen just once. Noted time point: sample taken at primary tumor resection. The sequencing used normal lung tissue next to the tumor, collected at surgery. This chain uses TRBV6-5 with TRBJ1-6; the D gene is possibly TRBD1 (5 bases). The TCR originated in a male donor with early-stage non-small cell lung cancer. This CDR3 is CASSLGPRNSPLHF. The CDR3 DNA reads TGTGCCAGCAGTTTGGGACCGAGGAATTCACCCCTCCACTTT.